The 25 T cell receptor beta chains given below trace back to one sample, sequenced in a study of OX40 agonist ivuxolimab in advanced cancers. Data came from immunoSEQ multiplex PCR; TCRdb stores just in-frame clones and leaves some out. Seen here are 60,000 to 70,000 clones, about 88% observed once, and the top ten hold around 0.29%. The starting material was CD4+ or CD8+ T cells sorted from blood, obtained in a trial of the OX40 agonist ivuxolimab. The source of these receptors is an adult with an advanced solid tumor such as melanoma, head and neck, liver or kidney cancer.

This clone appeared once. The CDR3, as DNA: TGTGCCAGCAGGATTACCGGGTCTCAAGAGACCCAGTACTTC. Translation gives CASRITGSQETQYF. The chain uses TRBV7-2 and TRBJ2-5; D not certain. This CDR3 contains 14 residues. Germline lookup yields CDR1 SGHTA and CDR2 FQGNSA. V shed 6 bases and J shed 2 bases, with 13 bases lying between them.

The J gene is TRBJ2-2, the V gene TRBV19; TRBD2 aligns across 8 bases. The V gene's germline CDR1 is LNHDA and CDR2 SQIVND (reference sequence). Germline trimming cut 2 bases from V and 8 bases from J; bases unmatched to any gene: 13. The length of the CDR3 is 17 residues. Here the CDR3 DNA reads TGTGCCAGTAGTATATCTTTTAGCGGGAACTGGCGGGGGGAGCTGTTTTTT. Translated: CASSISFSGNWRGELFF.

The chain carries TRBV29-1 and TRBJ1-1, with D unclear. Germline V CDR1 and CDR2: SQVTM, ANQGSEA. V was shortened by 4 bases and J by 0 bases, with 6 bases between the two germline ends. There are 12 residues in the CDR3. The CDR3 spells CSVGLLNTEAFF. The CDR3 nucleotides are TGCAGCGTTGGACTCCTGAACACTGAAGCTTTCTTT.

This chain's CDR3 is CASSAPSSGGTEAFF. The CDR3 DNA sequence: TGTGCCAGCAGTGCCCCATCTTCTGGGGGCACTGAAGCTTTCTTT. The rearrangement links TRBV2 to TRBJ1-1; a weak D match, TRBD1 (5 bases). Germline values: CDR1 SNHLY, CDR2 FYNNEI. This CDR3 is 15 amino acids long. V was clipped by 4 bases and J by 4 bases, with 16 bases between them.

The sample holds one count of this clone. V usage is TRBV7-6 and J usage is TRBJ2-3; D tentatively fits TRBD1 or TRBD2 (5 bases each). Germline CDR1 reads SGHVS; CDR2 reads FNYEAQ. Trimming shortened V by 1 base and J by 10 bases, and 12 bases separated the two germline ends. This CDR3 comprises 13 residues. CDR3 sequence reads: CASSLGDLNPQYF. CDR3 bases: TGTGCCAGCAGCTTAGGGGACCTCAACCCGCAGTATTTT.

This rearrangement joins TRBV9 to TRBJ2-2; D unresolved. Germline values: CDR1 SGDLS, CDR2 YYNGEE. The CDR3 sequence is 16 residues long. The V end lost 0 bases, the J end lost 4 bases, and 13 bases lay between the germline ends. The CDR3 DNA reads TGTGCCAGCAGCGTAGAAGTGGCTGCGAGCACCGGGGAGCTGTTTTTT. Translating it yields CASSVEVAASTGELFF.

This chain links TRBV7-8 with TRBJ1-1; D ambiguous. V was pared by 0 bases and J by 4 bases, with 15 bases between. The CDR3 runs 16 residues. The germline V gene encodes CDR1 SGHVS and CDR2 FQNEAQ. DNA of the CDR3: TGTGCCAGCAGCTTAGCGCCGCGTCTCCTGGGCACTGAAGCTTTCTTT. Translation gives CASSLAPRLLGTEAFF.

The sample holds one count of this clone. The V and J genes are TRBV12-5 and TRBJ2-3, with no clear D. CDR1 and CDR2 from the germline V gene are LGHNT and FRNRAP. V lost 0 bases and J lost 2, with 6 bases in between. The CDR3 totals 14 residues. The CDR3 spells CASGLVPNTDTQYF. The CDR3 nucleotides are TGTGCTAGTGGTTTGGTACCAAACACAGATACGCAGTATTTT.

The V and J genes are TRBV18 and TRBJ2-7; a possible D gene is TRBD1 (6 bases). V was pared by 5 bases and J by 3 bases, with 8 bases between. CDR1 is KGHSH and CDR2 is LQKENI in the germline V gene. This CDR3 has 12 amino acids. CDR3 nucleotides: TGTGCCAGCTCAAACAGGGACTACGAGCAGTACTTC. This encodes CASSNRDYEQYF.

Written as DNA, the CDR3 is TGTGCCAGCAGTGAACCGGCAGGGGCATATAGCAATCAGCCCCAGCATTTT. The encoded protein is CASSEPAGAYSNQPQHF. V gene TRBV6-1 combines with J gene TRBJ1-5; D perhaps matches TRBD1 (6 bases). This CDR3 region has 17 residues. V was trimmed by 2 bases and J by 0 bases, leaving 14 bases between them. Per the germline V gene, CDR1 is MNHNS and CDR2 is SASEGT.

The genes are TRBV5-4 and TRBJ2-7, with 8 bases that match TRBD1. CDR3 length: 15 residues. Germline assignment: CDR1 SGHNT and CDR2 YYREEE (reference sequence). The junction had 9 bases not matched to a gene; V was cut back by 4 bases and J by 3 bases. CDR3 residues: CASSQGQVSLYEQYF. CDR3 in DNA: TGTGCCAGCAGCCAGGGACAGGTTTCTCTCTACGAGCAGTACTTC.

The chain has TRBV18 and TRBJ1-2; D is undetermined. The CDR3 consists of 15 residues. V shed 3 bases and J shed 2 bases, with 13 bases lying between them. CDR1 is KGHSH and CDR2 is LQKENI in the germline V gene. The CDR3 DNA sequence: TGTGCCAGCTCACCGCCGTCGGTGGGGAACTATGGCTACACCTTC. It encodes CASSPPSVGNYGYTF. Using reference TRBV18 and TRBJ1-2 for the parts outside the CDR3, the full variable domain is NAGVMQNPRHLVRRRGQEARLRCSPMKGHSHVYWYRQLPEEGLKFMVYLQKENIIDESGMPKERFSAEFPKEGPSILRIQQVVRGDSAAYFCASSPPSVGNYGYTFGSGTRLTVV.

The J gene is TRBJ2-5, the V gene TRBV7-2; D is uncertain. This CDR3 spans 14 amino acids. Trimming took 5 bases from V and 1 from J, leaving 11 bases between them. Germline V gene lookup returns CDR1 SGHTA and CDR2 FQGNSA. This chain's CDR3 is CASSIMGIQETQYF. The CDR3 DNA reads TGTGCCAGCAGCATTATGGGGATCCAAGAGACCCAGTACTTC. Full variable domain (rest looked up from reference TRBV7-2 and TRBJ2-5): GAGVSQSPSNKVTEKGKDVELRCDPISGHTALYWYRQSLGQGLEFLIYFQGNSAPDKSGLPSDRFSAERTGGSVSTLTIQRTQQEDSAVYLCASSIMGIQETQYFGPGTRLLVL.

The chain employs TRBV5-4 and TRBJ2-1; D not certain. Germline values: CDR1 SGHNT, CDR2 YYREEE (reference sequence). V was trimmed by 5 bases and J by 3 bases, leaving 15 bases between them. There are 15 residues in the CDR3. CDR3 amino acids: CASRSNFRRYNEQFF. The CDR3 DNA is TGTGCCAGCAGATCGAACTTTCGGCGCTACAATGAGCAGTTCTTC.

The J gene is TRBJ2-1, the V gene TRBV9; TRBD2 is a possible D gene (6 bases). CDR1 and CDR2 from the germline V gene are SGDLS and YYNGEE. The CDR3 spans 14 residues. Trimming shortened V by 3 bases and J by 1 base, and 8 bases separated the two germline ends. The CDR3 nucleotides read TGTGCCAGCAGCGCGGGGACTTCCTACAATGAGCAGTTCTTC. This encodes CASSAGTSYNEQFF.

V gene TRBV18 combines with J gene TRBJ2-3; the match to TRBD2 covers 8 bases. Germline V gives CDR1 KGHSH, CDR2 LQKENI. This CDR3 has 16 amino acids. After removal of 4 bases from V and 0 bases from J, the junction contained 6 bases not matched to a gene. The CDR3 sequence is CASSRDSSGSTDTQYF. CDR3 in DNA: TGTGCCAGCTCACGTGACTCTAGCGGGAGCACAGATACGCAGTATTTT.

V usage is TRBV28 and J usage is TRBJ1-2; perhaps TRBD1 as D (6 bases). There are 13 residues in the CDR3. The V gene lost 5 bases and the J gene lost 5 bases, with 12 bases spanning the gap. Germline CDR1 MDHEN, CDR2 SYDVKM. The CDR3 nucleotides read TGTGCCAGCAGTCCCTCCACAGGGTATGGCTACACCTTC. Its translation is CASSPSTGYGYTF.

The chain links TRBV19 to TRBJ2-7; D uncertain. The CDR3 contains 13 residues. Germline CDR1 LNHDA, CDR2 SQIVND (reference sequence). Trimming pared 6 bases from V and 5 bases from J, leaving 14 bases between. CDR3 bases: TGTGCCAGTAGAACGATGGGTAGCAACGAGCAGTACTTC. Translated, it gives CASRTMGSNEQYF.

The chain combines TRBV10-3 with TRBJ2-1, with 8 positions matching TRBD2. The CDR3 is made up of 14 amino acids. After removal of 7 bases from V and 4 bases from J, the junction contained 6 bases not matched to a gene. Germline CDR1 ENHRY, CDR2 SYGVKD. The CDR3 coding sequence is TGTGCCATCAAACCGGGACTAGATTACAATGAGCAGTTCTTC. Translated: CAIKPGLDYNEQFF.

The chain combines TRBV4-1 with TRBJ2-5; D is unclear. Trimming took 3 bases from V and 5 from J, leaving 7 bases between them. Per germline, CDR1 MGHRA and CDR2 YSYEKL. The length of the CDR3 is 12 residues. The CDR3 region has the DNA TGCGCCAGCAGCCACCCACACGAGACCCAGTACTTC. Protein sequence: CASSHPHETQYF.

This chain joins TRBV19 and TRBJ1-4, with D possibly matching TRBD1 (5 bases). Trimming took off 2 bases at V and 5 bases at J, with 12 bases between the two ends. In germline, CDR1 is LNHDA, CDR2 SQIVND (reference sequence). The CDR3 sequence is 15 residues long. The CDR3 DNA reads as TGTGCCAGTAGTATATGGGGGACCCTGAATGAAAAACTGTTTTTT. The encoded protein is CASSIWGTLNEKLFF. Together with reference TRBV19 and TRBJ1-4, the CDR3 gives the full variable domain: DGGITQSPKYLFRKEGQNVTLSCEQNLNHDAMYWYRQDPGQGLRLIYYSQIVNDFQKGDIAEGYSVSREKKESFPLTVTSAQKNPTAFYLCASSIWGTLNEKLFFGSGTQLSVL.

This chain joins TRBV5-1 and TRBJ1-4, with D perhaps matching TRBD1 (5 bases). Deletions cut 5 bases from V and 7 bases from J, with 12 bases between. This CDR3 spans 13 amino acids. CDR1 and CDR2 (germline): SGHRS, YFSETQ. CDR3: CASSTRAGEKLFF. In DNA form, the CDR3 reads TGCGCCAGCAGTACCAGGGCGGGTGAAAAACTGTTTTTT.

The gene calls are TRBV7-9 and TRBJ1-1; D remains ambiguous. The ends were cut back, 1 base at V and 5 bases at J, with 8 bases in the middle. CDR1 and CDR2 (germline): SEHNR, FQNEAQ (reference sequence). There are 13 residues in the CDR3. CDR3 loop: CASSLEGGTEAFF. As DNA, the CDR3 is TGTGCCAGCAGCTTAGAAGGCGGGACTGAAGCTTTCTTT.

V and J are TRBV5-6 and TRBJ2-7; D tentatively reads TRBD1 or TRBD2 (6 bases each). With 4 bases removed from V and 4 bases from J, the gap between germline ends came to 12 bases. This CDR3 is built from 13 residues. Germline-derived CDR1 and CDR2 are SGHDT and YYEEEE. CDR3 nucleotide sequence: TGTGCCAGCAGCCTGAGGGGGGAGTACGAGCAGTACTTC. Translation: CASSLRGEYEQYF.

This clone was detected only once. This chain joins TRBV9 and TRBJ2-3; D is possibly TRBD1 or TRBD2 (5 bases each). CDR3 length equals 16 residues. V lost 3 bases and J 2 bases, leaving 16 bases between the germline ends. Germline V CDR1 and CDR2: SGDLS, YYNGEE. The CDR3 DNA sequence: TGTGCCAGCAGCGAAACCTCCGGGACCCTCACAGATACGCAGTATTTT. Translation gives CASSETSGTLTDTQYF.